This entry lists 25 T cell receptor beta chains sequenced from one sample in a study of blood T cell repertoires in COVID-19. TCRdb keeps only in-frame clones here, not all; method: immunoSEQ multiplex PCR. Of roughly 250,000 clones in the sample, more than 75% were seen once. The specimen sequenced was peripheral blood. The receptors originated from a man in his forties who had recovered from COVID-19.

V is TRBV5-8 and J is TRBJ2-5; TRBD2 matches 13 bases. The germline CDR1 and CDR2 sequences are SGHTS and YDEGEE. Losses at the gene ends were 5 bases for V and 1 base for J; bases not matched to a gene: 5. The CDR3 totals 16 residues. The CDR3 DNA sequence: TGTGCCAGCAGTTTCGGGACTAGCGGGGCCCAAGAGACCCAGTACTTC. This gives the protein CASSFGTSGAQETQYF.

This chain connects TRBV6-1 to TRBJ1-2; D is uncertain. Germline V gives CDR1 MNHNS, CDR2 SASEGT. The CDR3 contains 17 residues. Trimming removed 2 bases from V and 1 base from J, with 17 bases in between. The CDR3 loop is CASSEWFEVSVNYGYTF. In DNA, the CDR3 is TGTGCCAGCAGTGAATGGTTTGAGGTCAGCGTTAACTATGGCTACACCTTC.

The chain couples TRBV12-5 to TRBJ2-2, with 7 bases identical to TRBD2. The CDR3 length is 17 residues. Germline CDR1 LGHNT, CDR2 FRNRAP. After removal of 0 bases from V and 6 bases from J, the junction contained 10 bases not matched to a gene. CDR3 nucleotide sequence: TGTGCTAGTGGTTTGGTACTTGGCGGGAGATATCCCGGGGAGCTGTTTTTT. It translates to CASGLVLGGRYPGELFF.

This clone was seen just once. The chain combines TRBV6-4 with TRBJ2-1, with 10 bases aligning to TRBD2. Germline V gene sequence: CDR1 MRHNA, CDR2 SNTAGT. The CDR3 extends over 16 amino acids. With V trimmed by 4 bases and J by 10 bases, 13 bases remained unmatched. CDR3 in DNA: TGTGCCAGCAGTGTCACTAGCGGGATCGGGATTTTAGAGCAGTTCTTC. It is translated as CASSVTSGIGILEQFF.

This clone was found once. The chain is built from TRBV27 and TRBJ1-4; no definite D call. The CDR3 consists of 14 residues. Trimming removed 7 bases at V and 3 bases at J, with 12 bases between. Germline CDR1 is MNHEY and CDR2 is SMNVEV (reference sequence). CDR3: CASKFQASNEKLFF. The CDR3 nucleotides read TGTGCCAGCAAATTCCAAGCGTCTAATGAAAAACTGTTTTTT.

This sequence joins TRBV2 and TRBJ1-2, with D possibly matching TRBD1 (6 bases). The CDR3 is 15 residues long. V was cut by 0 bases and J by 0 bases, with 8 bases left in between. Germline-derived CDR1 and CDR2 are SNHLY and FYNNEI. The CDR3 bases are TGTGCCAGCAGTGAAGCCGACAGGACTAACTATGGCTACACCTTC. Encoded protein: CASSEADRTNYGYTF. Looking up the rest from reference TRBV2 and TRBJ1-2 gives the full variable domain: EPEVTQTPSHQVTQMGQEVILRCVPISNHLYFYWYRQILGQKVEFLVSFYNNEISEKSEIFDDQFSVERPDGSNFTLKIRSTKLEDSAMYFCASSEADRTNYGYTFGSGTRLTVV.

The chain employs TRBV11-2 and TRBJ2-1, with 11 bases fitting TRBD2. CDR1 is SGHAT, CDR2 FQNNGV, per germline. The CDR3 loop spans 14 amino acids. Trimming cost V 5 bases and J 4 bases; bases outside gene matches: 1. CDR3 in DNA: TGTGCCAGCAGCCTAGCGGGGGGATACAATGAGCAGTTCTTC. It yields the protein CASSLAGGYNEQFF.

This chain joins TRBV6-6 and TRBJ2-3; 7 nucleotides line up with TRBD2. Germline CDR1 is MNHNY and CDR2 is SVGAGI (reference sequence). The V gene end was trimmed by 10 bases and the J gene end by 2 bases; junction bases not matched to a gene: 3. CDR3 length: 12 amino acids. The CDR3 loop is CATRGVTDTQYF. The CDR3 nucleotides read TGTGCCACCCGGGGGGTCACAGATACGCAGTATTTT.

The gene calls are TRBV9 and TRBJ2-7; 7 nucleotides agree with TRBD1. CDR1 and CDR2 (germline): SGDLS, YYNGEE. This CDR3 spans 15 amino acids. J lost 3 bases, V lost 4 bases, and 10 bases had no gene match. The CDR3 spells CASSKEGQNFYEQYF. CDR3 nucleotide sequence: TGTGCCAGCAGCAAAGAGGGACAGAATTTCTACGAGCAGTACTTC.

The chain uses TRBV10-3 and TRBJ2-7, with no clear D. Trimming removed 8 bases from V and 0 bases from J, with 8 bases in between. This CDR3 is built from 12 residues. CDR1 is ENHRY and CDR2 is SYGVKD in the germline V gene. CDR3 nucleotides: TGTGCCATCCGTTCGGTCTCCTACGAGCAGTACTTC. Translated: CAIRSVSYEQYF.

In DNA form, the CDR3 reads TGTGCCACCAGCAGTCTAGCGGGAGGGCGGACCGGGGAGCTGTTTTTT. It specifies CATSSLAGGRTGELFF. The V and J genes are TRBV15 and TRBJ2-2, with 12 bases identical to TRBD2. The CDR3 spans 16 residues. V lost 3 bases and J lost 5; bases outside the gene matches: 4. Germline values: CDR1 LNHNV, CDR2 YYDKDF (reference sequence).

This chain's CDR3 is CASSAVASTDTQYF. The DNA of the CDR3 is TGTGCCAGCTCTGCGGTTGCTAGCACAGATACGCAGTATTTT. The chain uses TRBV6-5 and TRBJ2-3; D gene uncertain. The germline CDR1 and CDR2 sequences are MNHEY and SVGAGI. V lost 8 bases, J lost 0 bases, and 12 bases lay in between. The CDR3 length is 14 residues.

CDR3: CAITLGEGAYNEQFF. The DNA for the CDR3 is TGTGCCATCACCCTAGGCGAGGGAGCCTACAATGAGCAGTTCTTC. This chain connects TRBV10-3 to TRBJ2-1, with D possibly matching TRBD2 (5 bases). The ends were cut back, 7 bases at V and 2 bases at J, with 15 bases in the middle. Looked up from germline, CDR1 is ENHRY and CDR2 is SYGVKD. CDR3 length equals 15 residues.

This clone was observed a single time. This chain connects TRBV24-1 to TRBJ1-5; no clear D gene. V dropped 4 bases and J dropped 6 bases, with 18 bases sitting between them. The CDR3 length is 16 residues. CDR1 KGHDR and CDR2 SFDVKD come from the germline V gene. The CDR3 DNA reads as TGTGCCACCAGTGAACGCCTTAGGGAGGTAGCTCAGCCCCAGCATTTT. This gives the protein CATSERLREVAQPQHF.

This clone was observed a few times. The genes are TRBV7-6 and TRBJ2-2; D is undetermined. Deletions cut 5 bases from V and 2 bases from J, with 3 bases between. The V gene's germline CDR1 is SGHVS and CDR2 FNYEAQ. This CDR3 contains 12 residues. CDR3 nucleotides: TGTGCCAGCAGCCTCAACACCGGGGAGCTGTTTTTT. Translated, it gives CASSLNTGELFF.

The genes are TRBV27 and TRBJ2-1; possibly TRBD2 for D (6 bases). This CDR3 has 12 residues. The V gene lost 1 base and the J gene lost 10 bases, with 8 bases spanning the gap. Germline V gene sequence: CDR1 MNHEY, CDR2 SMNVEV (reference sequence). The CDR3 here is CASSLFGREQFF. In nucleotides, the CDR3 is TGTGCCAGCAGTTTATTCGGGAGAGAGCAGTTCTTC.

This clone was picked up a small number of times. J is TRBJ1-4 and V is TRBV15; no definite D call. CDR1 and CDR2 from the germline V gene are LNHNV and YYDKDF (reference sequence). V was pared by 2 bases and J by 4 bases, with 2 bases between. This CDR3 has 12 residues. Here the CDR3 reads CATSRHNEKLFF. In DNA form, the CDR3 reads TGTGCCACCAGCAGACATAATGAAAAACTGTTTTTT.

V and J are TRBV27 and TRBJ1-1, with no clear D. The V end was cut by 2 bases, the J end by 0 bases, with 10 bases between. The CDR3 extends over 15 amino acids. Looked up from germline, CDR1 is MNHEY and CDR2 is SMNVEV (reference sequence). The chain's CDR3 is CASSLQALMNTEAFF. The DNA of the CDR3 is TGTGCCAGCAGTTTACAGGCCCTTATGAACACTGAAGCTTTCTTT.

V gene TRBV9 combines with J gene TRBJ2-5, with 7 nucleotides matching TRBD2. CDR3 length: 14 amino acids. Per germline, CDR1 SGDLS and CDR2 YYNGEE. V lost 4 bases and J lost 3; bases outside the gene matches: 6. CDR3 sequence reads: CASSPLGGEETQYF. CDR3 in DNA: TGTGCCAGCAGCCCCCTGGGGGGGGAAGAGACCCAGTACTTC.

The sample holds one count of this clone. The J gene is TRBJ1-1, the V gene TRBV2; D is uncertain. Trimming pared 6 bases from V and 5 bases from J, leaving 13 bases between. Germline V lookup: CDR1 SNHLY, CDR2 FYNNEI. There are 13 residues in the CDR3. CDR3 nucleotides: TGTGCCAGCAGCCGTGGGAGGCAGACTGAAGCTTTCTTT. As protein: CASSRGRQTEAFF.

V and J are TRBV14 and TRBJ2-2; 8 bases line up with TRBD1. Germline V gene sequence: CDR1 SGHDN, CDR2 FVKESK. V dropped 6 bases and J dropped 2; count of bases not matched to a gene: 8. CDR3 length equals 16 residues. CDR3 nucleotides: TGTGCCAGCAGACGCACCGGACAGGGTAACACCGGGGAGCTGTTTTTT. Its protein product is CASRRTGQGNTGELFF.

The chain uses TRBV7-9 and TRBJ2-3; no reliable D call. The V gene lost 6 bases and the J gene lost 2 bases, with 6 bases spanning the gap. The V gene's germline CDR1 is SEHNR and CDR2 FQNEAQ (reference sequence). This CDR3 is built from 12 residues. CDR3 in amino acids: CASSTTTDTQYF. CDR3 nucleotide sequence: TGTGCCAGCAGTACAACCACAGATACGCAGTATTTT.

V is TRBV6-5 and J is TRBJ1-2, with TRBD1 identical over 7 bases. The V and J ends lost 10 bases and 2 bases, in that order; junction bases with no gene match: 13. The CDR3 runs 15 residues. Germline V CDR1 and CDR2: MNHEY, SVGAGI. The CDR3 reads CATYKTRGQNYGYTF. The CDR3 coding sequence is TGTGCCACGTATAAGACAAGGGGACAGAACTATGGCTACACCTTC.

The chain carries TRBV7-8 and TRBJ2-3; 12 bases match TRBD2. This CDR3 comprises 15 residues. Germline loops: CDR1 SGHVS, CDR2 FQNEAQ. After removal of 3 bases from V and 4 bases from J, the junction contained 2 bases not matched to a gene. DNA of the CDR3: TGTGCCAGCAGCTTGGCTAGCGGGAGGGCAGATACGCAGTATTTT. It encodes CASSLASGRADTQYF.

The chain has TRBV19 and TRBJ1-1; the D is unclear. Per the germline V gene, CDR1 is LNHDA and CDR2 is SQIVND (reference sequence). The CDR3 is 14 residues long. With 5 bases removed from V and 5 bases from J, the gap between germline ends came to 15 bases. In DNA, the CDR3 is TGTGCCAGTAGTTTCTCCAAAGGAGGTACTGAAGCTTTCTTT. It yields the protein CASSFSKGGTEAFF.